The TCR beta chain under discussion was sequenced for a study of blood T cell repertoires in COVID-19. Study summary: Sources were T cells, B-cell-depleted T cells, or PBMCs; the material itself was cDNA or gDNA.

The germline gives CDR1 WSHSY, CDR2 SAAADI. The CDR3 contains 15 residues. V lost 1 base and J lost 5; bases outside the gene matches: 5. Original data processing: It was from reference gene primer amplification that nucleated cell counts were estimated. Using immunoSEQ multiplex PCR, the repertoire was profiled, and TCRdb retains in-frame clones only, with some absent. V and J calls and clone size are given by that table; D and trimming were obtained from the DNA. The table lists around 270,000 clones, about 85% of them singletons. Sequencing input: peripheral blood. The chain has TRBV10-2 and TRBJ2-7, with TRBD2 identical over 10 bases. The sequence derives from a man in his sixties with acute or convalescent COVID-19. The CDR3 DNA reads TGCGCCAGCAGTGAGTTAGCGGGGGGATCCCACGAGCAGTACTTC. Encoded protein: CASSELAGGSHEQYF.